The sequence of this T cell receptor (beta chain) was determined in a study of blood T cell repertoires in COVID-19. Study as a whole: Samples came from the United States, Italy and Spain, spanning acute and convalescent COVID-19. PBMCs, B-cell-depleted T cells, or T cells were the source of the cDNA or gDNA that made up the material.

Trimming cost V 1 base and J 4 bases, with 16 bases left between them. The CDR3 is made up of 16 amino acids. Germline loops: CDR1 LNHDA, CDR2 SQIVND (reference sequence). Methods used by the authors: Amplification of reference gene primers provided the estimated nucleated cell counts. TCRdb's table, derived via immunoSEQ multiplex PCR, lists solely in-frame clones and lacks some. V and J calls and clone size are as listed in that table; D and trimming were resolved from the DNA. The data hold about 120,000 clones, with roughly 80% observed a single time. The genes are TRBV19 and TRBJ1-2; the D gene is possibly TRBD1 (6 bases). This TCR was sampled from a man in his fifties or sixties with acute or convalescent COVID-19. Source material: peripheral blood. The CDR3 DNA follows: TGTGCCAGTAGTATAGGGGGGCCGGGACCATTCTATGGCTACACCTTC. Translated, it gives CASSIGGPGPFYGYTF.